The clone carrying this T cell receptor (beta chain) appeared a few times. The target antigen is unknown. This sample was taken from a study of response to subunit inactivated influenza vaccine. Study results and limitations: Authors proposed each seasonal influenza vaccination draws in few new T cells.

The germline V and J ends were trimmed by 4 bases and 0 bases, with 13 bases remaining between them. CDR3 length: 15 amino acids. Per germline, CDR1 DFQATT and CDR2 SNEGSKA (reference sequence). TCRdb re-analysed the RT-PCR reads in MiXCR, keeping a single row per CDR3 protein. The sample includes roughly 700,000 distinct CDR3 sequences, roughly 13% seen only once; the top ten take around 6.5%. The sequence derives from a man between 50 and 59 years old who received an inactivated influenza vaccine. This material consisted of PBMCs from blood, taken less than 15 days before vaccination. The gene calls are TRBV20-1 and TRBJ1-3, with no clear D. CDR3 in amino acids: CSATWTESSGNTIYF. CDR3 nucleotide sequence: TGCAGTGCTACATGGACGGAGAGCTCTGGAAACACCATATATTTT.